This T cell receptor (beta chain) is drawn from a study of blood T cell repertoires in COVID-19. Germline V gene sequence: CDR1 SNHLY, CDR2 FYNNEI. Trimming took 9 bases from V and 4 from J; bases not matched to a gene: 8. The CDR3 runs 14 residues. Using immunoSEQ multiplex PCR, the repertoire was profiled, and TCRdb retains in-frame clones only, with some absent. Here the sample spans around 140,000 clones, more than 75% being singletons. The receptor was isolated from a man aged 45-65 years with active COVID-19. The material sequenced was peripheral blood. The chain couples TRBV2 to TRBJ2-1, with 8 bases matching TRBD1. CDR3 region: CASETGAYYNEQFF. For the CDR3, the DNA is TGTGCCAGTGAGACAGGGGCCTATTACAATGAGCAGTTCTTC.